A selection of T cell receptor beta chains follows, all from one sample in a study of blood T cell repertoires in COVID-19. Method: immunoSEQ multiplex PCR; TCRdb's copy keeps in-frame clones and lacks some. Found here are 280,000 or so clones, around 85% of them singletons; the top ten hold about 2.3%. Sequencing was done on a sample of PBMCs or T cells enriched from blood (not recorded which). The receptors come from a woman in her fifties or sixties who had recovered from COVID-19. CDR3s include the opening cysteine and the closing phenylalanine or tryptophan. Each record gives: J gene, clone size, D gene, V gene, CDR3 protein, CDR3 DNA. A D gene is named only where the DNA matches it firmly. For some rows the clone size is stated as once, few or many, or as a class when expanded; others skip it.

TRBJ1-4 . . TRBV19 CASSIDQGFDREKLFF TGTGCCAGTAGTATAGACCAGGGATTCGATCGTGAAAAACTGTTTTTT
TRBJ2-7 few TRBD1 TRBV29-1 CSVAGQTTYEQYF TGCAGCGTTGCGGGACAGACAACCTACGAGCAGTACTTC
TRBJ2-1 . TRBD2 TRBV7-6 CASSLAAGGPGEQFF TGTGCCAGCAGCTTAGCAGCGGGAGGGCCAGGCGAGCAGTTCTTC
TRBJ2-7 . . TRBV7-8 CASSSSSYEQYF TGTGCCAGCAGCTCCAGCTCCTACGAGCAGTACTTC
TRBJ1-4 . . TRBV2 CASRQPNEKLFF TGTGCCAGCAGACAGCCGAATGAAAAACTGTTTTTT
TRBJ2-1 . TRBD1 TRBV4-1 CASSQDTTGRYNEQFF TGCGCCAGCAGCCAAGATACGACAGGGCGCTACAATGAGCAGTTCTTC
TRBJ2-7 . TRBD2 TRBV5-1 CASSPISGSVSSEQYF TGCGCCAGCAGCCCGATTAGCGGGAGTGTATCGAGCGAGCAGTACTTC
TRBJ2-1 once TRBD2 TRBV10-3 CAIRGDWGSGDDSYNEQFF TGTGCCATCAGGGGGGACTGGGGGAGCGGGGATGACTCCTACAATGAGCAGTTCTTC
TRBJ2-1 . TRBD2 TRBV9 CASSVVPSGVFNEQFF TGTGCCAGCAGCGTAGTCCCCAGCGGGGTATTCAATGAGCAGTTCTTC
TRBJ1-1 . . TRBV11-2 CASRLPGGQNTEAFF TGTGCCAGCAGGCTGCCGGGGGGCCAGAACACTGAAGCTTTCTTT
TRBJ2-7 . . TRBV6-5 CASSTGGGYVHEQYF TGTGCCAGCAGTACAGGGGGAGGGTACGTCCACGAGCAGTACTTC
TRBJ2-2 . TRBD2 TRBV12-5 CASGLTSGSTGELFF TGTGCTAGTGGTTTGACTAGCGGGAGCACCGGGGAGCTGTTTTTT
TRBJ2-7 . . TRBV18 CASSQGQTYEQYF TGTGCCAGCTCACAAGGACAGACCTACGAGCAGTACTTC
TRBJ1-2 few TRBD1 TRBV4-1 CASSQDPLTAGGWVYTF TGCGCCAGCAGCCAAGACCCCCTCACGGCAGGGGGCTGGGTCTACACCTTC
TRBJ1-4 . . TRBV7-6 CASSLRGEKLFF TGTGCCAGCAGCTTACGGGGTGAAAAACTGTTTTTT
TRBJ1-1 . . TRBV18 CASSPPSTEAFF TGTGCCAGCTCACCCCCTAGCACTGAAGCTTTCTTT
TRBJ1-5 . . TRBV2 CASSEGGGQPQHF TGTGCCAGCAGTGAAGGTGGGGGGCAGCCCCAGCATTTT
TRBJ2-1 . TRBD1 TRBV6-5 CASSLDRASYNEQFF TGTGCCAGCAGTTTAGACAGGGCCTCTTACAATGAGCAGTTCTTC
TRBJ1-6 . . TRBV4-3 CASSQDLISLEGPYNSPLHF TGCGCCAGCAGCCAAGACTTGATCTCTTTAGAGGGCCCCTATAATTCACCCCTCCACTTT
TRBJ2-1 . TRBD2 TRBV7-2 CASSLSGATPYNEQFF TGTGCCAGCAGCCTTAGCGGGGCCACCCCCTACAATGAGCAGTTCTTC
TRBJ1-3 . TRBD1 TRBV11-2 CASSLQQGAGGNTIYF TGTGCCAGCAGCTTACAACAGGGGGCCGGTGGAAACACCATATATTTT
TRBJ1-6 once . TRBV11-2 CASTKLAFFYNSPLHF TGTGCCAGCACCAAGCTTGCTTTTTTCTATAATTCACCCCTCCACTTT
TRBJ2-1 once . TRBV25-1 CASSVSGKRYNEQFF TGTGCCAGCAGCGTTTCGGGGAAAAGGTACAATGAGCAGTTCTTC
TRBJ2-5 once . TRBV15 CATSSLGLPRETQYF TGTGCCACCAGCAGTCTGGGCTTACCAAGAGAGACCCAGTACTTC
TRBJ2-7 . . TRBV12-3/TRBV12-4 CASSLRESYEQYF TGTGCCAGCAGTTTACGCGAGTCCTACGAGCAGTACTTC
TRBJ2-1 . TRBD2 TRBV7-9 CASSSSGGYNEQFF TGTGCCAGCAGCTCTAGCGGGGGATACAATGAGCAGTTCTTC
TRBJ2-7 . . TRBV29-1 CSVDKGVPYEQYF TGCAGCGTTGACAAGGGAGTCCCCTACGAGCAGTACTTC
TRBJ1-1 . . TRBV11-3 CASSFQMNTEAFF TGTGCCAGCAGCTTTCAGATGAACACTGAAGCTTTCTTT
TRBJ1-5 once TRBD1 TRBV5-6 CASSRGQGGGYSNQPQHF TGTGCCAGCAGCCGCGGACAGGGTGGTGGGTATAGCAATCAGCCCCAGCATTTT
TRBJ1-1 . . TRBV4-1 CASSQTGTLNTEAFF TGCGCCAGCAGCCAAACCGGGACACTGAACACTGAAGCTTTCTTT
TRBJ1-5 . TRBD1 TRBV7-2 CASSLGGDRRIQPQHF TGTGCCAGCAGCTTAGGGGGGGACAGGCGCATCCAGCCCCAGCATTTT
TRBJ1-4 . . TRBV30 CAWDKTAHASTNEKLFF TGTGCCTGGGACAAGACAGCCCACGCTTCAACTAATGAAAAACTGTTTTTT
TRBJ1-4 once TRBD1 TRBV2 CASRPGTVMEKLFF TGTGCCAGCAGGCCCGGGACAGTAATGGAAAAACTGTTTTTT